Shown below are 25 T cell receptor beta chains from a single sample sequenced in a study of spatial heterogeneity in lung cancer. Each CDR3 protein gets one entry after TCRdb re-called the 5' RACE reads with MiXCR. Found here are tens of thousands of distinct CDR3 sequences, 13% of them singletons; the top ten hold 7.2%. The sample's time point: sample taken at primary tumor resection. Unsorted tumor, nontumor lung tissue or cryopreserved PBMC supplied the whole RNA. The starting material was PBMCs, obtained at surgery. All receptors come from a male donor with early-stage non-small cell lung cancer.

The chain couples TRBV12-3 or TRBV12-4 to TRBJ1-4; TRBD1 might be the D (5 bases). This CDR3 has 15 amino acids. V was pared by 5 bases and J by 8 bases, with 18 bases between. The CDR3 nucleotides read TGTGCCAGCAGTGGGGGATGGGGCCCCATAGAAAAACTGTTTTTT. The encoded protein is CASSGGWGPIEKLFF.

The chain employs TRBV6-5 and TRBJ1-1, with a tentative D call TRBD1 (5 bases). This CDR3 has 16 residues. V gave up 0 bases and J gave up 1 base, with 12 bases separating them. CDR1 and CDR2 from the germline V gene are MNHEY and SVGAGI. The CDR3, as DNA: TGTGCCAGCAGTTACTCGATTGGGGCAGGGAACACTGAAGCTTTCTTT. It codes for CASSYSIGAGNTEAFF.

This sequence joins TRBV18 and TRBJ2-1; weak D call: TRBD2 (5 bases). V was pared by 3 bases and J by 4 bases, with 10 bases between. Germline values: CDR1 KGHSH, CDR2 LQKENI. The CDR3 extends over 14 amino acids. The DNA for the CDR3 is TGTGCCAGCTCACCTGGGAGAGGGTACAATGAGCAGTTCTTC. Protein sequence: CASSPGRGYNEQFF.

This clonotype was observed many times. The V gene is TRBV29-1, the J gene TRBJ1-2, with D hard to call. V gave up 7 bases and J gave up 3 bases, with 15 bases separating them. In germline, CDR1 is SQVTM, CDR2 ANQGSEA. The CDR3 contains 13 residues. The CDR3 nucleotides are TGCAGCGCCGACCCTTTAGGCGACTATGGCTACACCTTC. Its translation: CSADPLGDYGYTF.

The chain combines TRBV11-3 with TRBJ2-5; no clear D gene. V was trimmed by 0 bases and J by 5 bases, leaving 4 bases between them. Germline CDR1 and CDR2: SGHNT and YENEEA. CDR3 length equals 12 residues. The CDR3 loop reads CASSLDWETQYF. The CDR3 coding sequence is TGTGCCAGCAGCTTAGATTGGGAGACCCAGTACTTC.

There are many counts of this clonotype. The V and J genes are TRBV25-1 and TRBJ2-2; D is perhaps TRBD1 (6 bases). Germline values: CDR1 MGHDK, CDR2 SYGVNS. V was shortened by 7 bases and J by 1 base, with 10 bases between the two germline ends. CDR3 size: 14 residues. CDR3 amino acids: CASTPTGNTGELFF. CDR3 bases: TGTGCCAGCACCCCGACAGGGAACACCGGGGAGCTGTTTTTT.

V usage is TRBV6-2 or TRBV6-3 and J usage is TRBJ1-5; weak D call: TRBD1 (5 bases). There are 13 residues in the CDR3. The V and J ends lost 7 bases and 4 bases respectively, with 11 bases between them. CDR1 MNHEY and CDR2 SVGEGT come from the germline V gene. The CDR3 DNA sequence: TGTGCCAGCAAGACCAGGGTTAATCAGCCCCAGCATTTT. The encoded protein is CASKTRVNQPQHF.

The V call is TRBV10-3, the J call TRBJ1-4; D not resolved. The germline V and J ends were trimmed by 2 bases and 0 bases, with 7 bases remaining between them. Per the germline V gene, CDR1 is ENHRY and CDR2 is SYGVKD. The CDR3 has 15 residues. The CDR3 coding sequence is TGTGCCATCAGTGAGGGGGTTGCAACTAATGAAAAACTGTTTTTT. Protein sequence: CAISEGVATNEKLFF.

The CDR3 DNA reads TGCGCCAGCAGCCGGAGGCAAGATACGCAGTATTTT. This gives the protein CASSRRQDTQYF. This chain links TRBV5-1 with TRBJ2-3; D possibly corresponds to TRBD2 (5 bases). CDR1 and CDR2 (germline): SGHRS, YFSETQ. The CDR3 has 12 residues. With 4 bases removed from V and 5 bases from J, the gap between germline ends came to 8 bases.

This clonotype has ten or more counts. The chain recombines TRBV6-5 with TRBJ1-1; 7 positions match TRBD1. V was clipped by 6 bases and J by 8 bases; unmatched bases: 3. This CDR3 region has 11 residues. The germline V gene has CDR1 MNHEY and CDR2 SVGAGI. In DNA form, the CDR3 reads TGTGCCAGCAGCCAGGGACAGGAAGCTTTCTTT. Its translation: CASSQGQEAFF.

This clonotype showed up just a few times. The chain recombines TRBV5-1 with TRBJ2-5; D remains ambiguous. The V gene's germline CDR1 is SGHRS and CDR2 YFSETQ. The CDR3 contains 13 residues. V was cut by 0 bases and J by 2 bases, with 5 bases left in between. The CDR3 coding sequence is TGCGCCAGCAGCTTGGTCGAACAAGAGACCCAGTACTTC. Translating it yields CASSLVEQETQYF. The variable domain in full, completed from reference TRBV5-1 and TRBJ2-5, reads KAGVTQTPRYLIKTRGQQVTLSCSPISGHRSVSWYQQTPGQGLQFLFEYFSETQRNKGNFPGRFSGRQFSNSRSEMNVSTLELGDSALYLCASSLVEQETQYFGPGTRLLVL.

This clonotype was recorded a few times. This sequence joins TRBV15 and TRBJ2-7, with D unclear. The V gene lost 0 bases and the J gene lost 3 bases, with 6 bases spanning the gap. The CDR3 extends over 13 amino acids. Germline CDR1 reads LNHNV; CDR2 reads YYDKDF (reference sequence). The CDR3 coding sequence is TGTGCCACCAGCAGAGAAGGATTCTACGAGCAGTACTTC. It translates to CATSREGFYEQYF. Full variable domain (outside the CDR3, taken from reference TRBV15 and TRBJ2-7): DAMVIQNPRYQVTQFGKPVTLSCSQTLNHNVMYWYQQKSSQAPKLLFHYYDKDFNNEADTPDNFQSRRPNTSFCFLDIRSPGLGDTAMYLCATSREGFYEQYFGPGTRLTVT.

This clonotype occurred many times. The J gene is TRBJ2-1, the V gene TRBV7-2; 7 bases line up with TRBD1. With 5 bases clipped from V and 0 bases from J, the junction kept 4 bases outside the gene matches. The germline CDR1 and CDR2 sequences are SGHTA and FQGNSA. CDR3 length: 15 amino acids. CDR3 amino acids: CASSRDSSSYNEQFF. The CDR3, as DNA: TGTGCCAGCAGCCGGGACAGCAGCTCCTACAATGAGCAGTTCTTC.

This clonotype was picked up a small number of times. The chain combines TRBV11-2 with TRBJ2-7; 13 bases are shared with TRBD2. The CDR3 consists of 17 residues. Trimming took 1 base from V and 4 from J; bases not matched to a gene: 7. CDR1 and CDR2 from the germline V gene are SGHAT and FQNNGV. Written as DNA, the CDR3 is TGTGCCAGCAGCTTAGGCGGACTAGCGGGAGCGTATTACGAGCAGTACTTC. As protein: CASSLGGLAGAYYEQYF. The full variable domain, rest sourced from reference TRBV11-2 and TRBJ2-7, is EAGVAQSPRYKIIEKRQSVAFWCNPISGHATLYWYQQILGQGPKLLIQFQNNGVVDDSQLPKDRFSAERLKGVDSTLKIQPAKLEDSAVYLCASSLGGLAGAYYEQYFGPGTRLTVT.

This clonotype has at least ten counts. This chain joins TRBV4-1 and TRBJ1-1; TRBD1 aligns across 10 bases. V trimming: 3 bases; J trimming: 11 bases; junction bases outside the gene matches: 9. This CDR3 has 14 amino acids. Germline CDR1 is MGHRA and CDR2 is YSYEKL. This CDR3 is CASSQPRDRGLAFF. Here the CDR3 DNA reads TGCGCCAGCAGCCAGCCCCGGGACAGGGGCTTGGCTTTCTTT.

This clonotype has just a few counts. This rearrangement joins TRBV30 to TRBJ1-5; D is perhaps TRBD1 (6 bases). Trimming stripped 3 bases from V and 6 bases from J, with 21 bases between. This CDR3 comprises 16 residues. Germline CDR1 reads GTSNPN; CDR2 reads SVGIG (reference sequence). The CDR3 loop reads CAWSDETGRTSQPQHF. As DNA, the CDR3 is TGTGCCTGGAGCGACGAAACAGGGAGAACTAGTCAGCCCCAGCATTTT.

This clonotype was detected a few times. This chain connects TRBV2 to TRBJ2-7; D is unclear. This CDR3 is 11 amino acids long. With 2 bases removed from V and 2 bases from J, the gap between germline ends came to 1 base. The germline V gene encodes CDR1 SNHLY and CDR2 FYNNEI. CDR3 in amino acids: CASSETYEQYF. CDR3 nucleotides: TGTGCCAGCAGTGAAACCTACGAGCAGTACTTC. The whole variable domain, remainder taken from reference TRBV2 and TRBJ2-7, is EPEVTQTPSHQVTQMGQEVILRCVPISNHLYFYWYRQILGQKVEFLVSFYNNEISEKSEIFDDQFSVERPDGSNFTLKIRSTKLEDSAMYFCASSETYEQYFGPGTRLTVT.

A few counts support this clonotype. This chain uses TRBV7-9 with TRBJ1-2; D is perhaps TRBD1 (5 bases). In germline, CDR1 is SEHNR, CDR2 FQNEAQ (reference sequence). With 5 bases removed from V and 0 bases from J, the gap between germline ends came to 10 bases. The CDR3 runs to 14 residues. CDR3 sequence (DNA): TGTGCCAGCAGCGGGGACGGACCTAACTATGGCTACACCTTC. Protein product: CASSGDGPNYGYTF.

This clonotype was recorded many times. CDR3 DNA: TGTGCCATCAGTGCGGCCCGGGACTCCTACGAGCAGTACTTC. Residues: CAISAARDSYEQYF. The rearrangement uses TRBV10-3 and TRBJ2-7; a possible D gene is TRBD2 (5 bases). The germline V and J ends were trimmed by 4 bases and 0 bases, with 10 bases remaining between them. The CDR3 consists of 14 residues. CDR1 and CDR2 from the germline V gene are ENHRY and SYGVKD.

This clonotype has just a few counts. The gene calls are TRBV20-1 and TRBJ1-2; D is perhaps TRBD1 (5 bases). Germline CDR1 DFQATT, CDR2 SNEGSKA (reference sequence). The CDR3 spans 11 residues. V was pared by 6 bases and J by 3 bases, with 8 bases between. CDR3 amino acids: CSAEGHYGYTF. The CDR3 nucleotides are TGCAGTGCCGAGGGGCACTATGGCTACACCTTC.

This clonotype was counted ten times or more. The junction does not match germline at one end; this may be a read error. The V gene is TRBV7-9, the J gene TRBJ2-7; no definite D call. Germline-derived CDR1 and CDR2 are SEHNR and FQNEAQ (reference sequence). The CDR3 length is 11 residues. CDR3 sequence reads: CASSPLLPLDF. Written as DNA, the CDR3 is TGTGCCAGCAGCCCCCTACTCCCCCTTGACTTC.

J is TRBJ1-2 and V is TRBV11-3; a possible D gene is TRBD1 (5 bases). Germline loops: CDR1 SGHNT, CDR2 YENEEA. The CDR3 spans 12 residues. Between the trimmed V and J ends, which lost 3 bases and 7 bases, there was a span of 9 bases. The CDR3 region is CASSFDSRGYTF. Here the CDR3 DNA reads TGTGCCAGCAGCTTTGACAGTCGTGGCTACACCTTC.

This clonotype was seen a few times. The CDR3 sequence: CASSALSGYSNQPQHF. The CDR3, as DNA: TGTGCCAGCAGTGCACTATCAGGATATAGCAATCAGCCCCAGCATTTT. This chain uses TRBV6-1 with TRBJ1-5, with no clear D. This CDR3 has 16 amino acids. Trimming took off 4 bases at V and 0 bases at J, with 13 bases between the two ends. CDR1 is MNHNS and CDR2 is SASEGT in the germline V gene.

This clonotype was detected many times. The chain joins TRBV4-1 to TRBJ2-1, with 10 positions matching TRBD1. The V gene's germline CDR1 is MGHRA and CDR2 YSYEKL. The CDR3 runs 14 residues. V dropped 4 bases and J dropped 6; count of bases not matched to a gene: 3. The CDR3 DNA reads TGCGCCAGCAGCCTCTGGACAGGGGGCAATGAGCAGTTCTTC. This codes for CASSLWTGGNEQFF.

Only a few counts were recorded for this clonotype. The J gene is TRBJ1-1, the V gene TRBV27, with TRBD1 identical over 7 bases. V trimming: 7 bases; J trimming: 5 bases; junction bases outside the gene matches: 7. This CDR3 is 13 amino acids long. Germline V gene lookup returns CDR1 MNHEY and CDR2 SMNVEV (reference sequence). The CDR3 nucleotides read TGTGCCAGCACCCCAGGGGGTTTTACTGAAGCTTTCTTT. It encodes CASTPGGFTEAFF.